This T cell receptor beta chain was retrieved from a study of cytotoxic CD8 clonotypes in ibrutinib-treated CLL. On the study more broadly: Following a median around 13 months of treatment, with a range of 6 to 36, response samples were taken.

Trimming cost V 4 bases and J 1 base, with 12 bases left between them. The CDR3 is made up of 15 amino acids. Per germline, CDR1 SGHRS and CDR2 YFSETQ. Findings and caveats of the study: Clonality climbed at ibrutinib response, then dropped toward baseline at progression. Public clonotypes, an uncommon group, contracted or remained stable on treatment. Circulating CD8+ T-cell counts were tracked by baseline clonality, which exceeded that of age-matched healthy donors.

About this clone: What it recognizes is unknown.

Only in-frame clones appear in the TCRdb table, and some are missing; sequencing was by immunoSEQ multiplex PCR. The sample lists approximately 46,000 clones, almost 70% occurring once. The clonotype was recovered from a human donor with chronic lymphocytic leukemia. The sample was PBMCs, taken after 12 months of ibrutinib treatment. The genes are TRBV5-1 and TRBJ1-5; D ambiguous. CDR3 region: CASSPAGMSNQPQHF. In nucleotides, the CDR3 is TGCGCCAGCAGCCCGGCGGGGATGAGCAATCAGCCCCAGCATTTT.